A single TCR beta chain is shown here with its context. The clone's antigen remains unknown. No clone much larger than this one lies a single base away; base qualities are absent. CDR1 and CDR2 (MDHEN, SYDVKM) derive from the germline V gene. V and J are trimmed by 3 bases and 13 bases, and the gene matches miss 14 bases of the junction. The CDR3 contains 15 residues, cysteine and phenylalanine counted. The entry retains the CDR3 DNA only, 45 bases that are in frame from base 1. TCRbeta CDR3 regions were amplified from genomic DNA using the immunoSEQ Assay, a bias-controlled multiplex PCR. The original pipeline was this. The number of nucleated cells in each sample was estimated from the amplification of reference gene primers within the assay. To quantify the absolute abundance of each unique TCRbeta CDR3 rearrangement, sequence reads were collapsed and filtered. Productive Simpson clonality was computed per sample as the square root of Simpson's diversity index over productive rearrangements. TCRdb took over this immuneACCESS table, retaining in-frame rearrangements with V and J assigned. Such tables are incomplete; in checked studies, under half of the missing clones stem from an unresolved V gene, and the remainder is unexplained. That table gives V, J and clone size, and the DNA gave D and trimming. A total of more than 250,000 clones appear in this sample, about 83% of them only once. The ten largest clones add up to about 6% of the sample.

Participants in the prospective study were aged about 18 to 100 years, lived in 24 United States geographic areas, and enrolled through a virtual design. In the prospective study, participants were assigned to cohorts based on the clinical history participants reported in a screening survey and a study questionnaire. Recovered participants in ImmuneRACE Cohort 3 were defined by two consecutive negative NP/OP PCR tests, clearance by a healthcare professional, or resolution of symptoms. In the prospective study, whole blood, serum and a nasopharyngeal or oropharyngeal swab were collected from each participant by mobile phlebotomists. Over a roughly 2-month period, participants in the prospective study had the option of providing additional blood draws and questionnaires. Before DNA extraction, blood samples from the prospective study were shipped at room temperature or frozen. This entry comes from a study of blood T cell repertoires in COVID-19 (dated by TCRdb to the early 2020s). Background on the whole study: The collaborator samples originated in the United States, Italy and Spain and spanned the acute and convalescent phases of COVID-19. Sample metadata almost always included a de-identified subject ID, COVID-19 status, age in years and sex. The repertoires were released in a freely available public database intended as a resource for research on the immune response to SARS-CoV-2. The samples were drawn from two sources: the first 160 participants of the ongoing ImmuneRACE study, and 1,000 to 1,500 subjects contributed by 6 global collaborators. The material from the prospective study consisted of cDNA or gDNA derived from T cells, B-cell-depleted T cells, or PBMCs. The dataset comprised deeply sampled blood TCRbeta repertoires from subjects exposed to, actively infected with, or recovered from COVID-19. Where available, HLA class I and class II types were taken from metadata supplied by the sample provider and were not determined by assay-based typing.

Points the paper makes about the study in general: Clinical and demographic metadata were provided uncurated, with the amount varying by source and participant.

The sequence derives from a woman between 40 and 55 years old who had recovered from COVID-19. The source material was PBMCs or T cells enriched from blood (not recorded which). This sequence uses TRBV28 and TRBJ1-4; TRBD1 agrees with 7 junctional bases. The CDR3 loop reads CASSFLKYGDSRLFF. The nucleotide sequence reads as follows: TGTGCCAGCAGTTTTCTTAAATACGGGGACAGTCGACTGTTTTTT.